The sequence of this T cell receptor (beta chain) was determined in a study of CD4+ T cells in melanoma. Clones were sequenced by immunoSEQ multiplex PCR, and TCRdb holds only the in-frame ones, with some missing. Of roughly 16,000 clones in the sample, 60% to 80% were seen once. There are 18 residues in the CDR3. Germline values: CDR1 MNHEY, CDR2 SMNVEV (reference sequence). V was pared by 6 bases and J by 0 bases, with 21 bases between. This sequence originates from a human donor with melanoma. V is TRBV27 and J is TRBJ1-5; possibly TRBD1 for D (5 bases). Sequenced input: cells from a culture (not recorded whether cultured in vitro). CDR3 sequence (DNA): TGTGCCAGCAGCAACTTAGGGGCCCCGACGACTAGCAATCAGCCCCAGCATTTT. Encoded protein: CASSNLGAPTTSNQPQHF.